Here is one T cell receptor beta chain with its context. As yet, its antigen is unknown. This sample is drawn from a study of CD8 T cells in Susac syndrome. Random-hexamer reverse transcription was applied to about 0.45 to 1 ug RNA. Amplification of TCR beta CDR3 across 54 Vbeta and 13 Jbeta was performed with immunoSEQ multiplex PCR. TCRdb reprocessed the immunoSEQ multiplex PCR reads with MiXCR, giving one entry per CDR3 protein. The table records approximately 170,000 distinct CDR3 sequences, about 92% of them present only once. Points from the study as a whole: By the study's own acknowledgment, its TCR sequencing and HLA analysis included relatively few individuals.

The germline gives CDR1 DFQATT, CDR2 SNEGSKA (reference sequence). The CDR3 runs to 17 residues. The V gene lost 2 bases and the J gene lost 4 bases, with 23 bases spanning the gap. CD8+ and CD4+ T cells from blood underwent TCR beta sequencing. FACS enriched CD8+ TEMRA cells, while bulk CD8+ and CD4+ were negatively isolated. The source is a human donor in good health. The chain has TRBV20-1 and TRBJ1-1; D gene ambiguous. Material for sequencing was CD4+ T cells from PBMCs. The CDR3 nucleotides read TGCAGTGCTAGATCTCCCCTCCTCGTGGGATCGAGCACTGAAGCTTTCTTT. This encodes CSARSPLLVGSSTEAFF.